This entry features one TCR beta chain sequence. The sample is drawn from a study of OX40 agonist ivuxolimab in advanced cancers. Study-level background: Three patients, one with hepatocellular carcinoma and two with cutaneous melanoma, achieved partial responses.

Method: immunoSEQ multiplex PCR; TCRdb's copy keeps in-frame clones and lacks some. The sample lists approximately 70,000 clones; approximately 90% were seen once. The sequenced sample was CD4+ or CD8+ T cells sorted from blood, obtained in a trial of the OX40 agonist ivuxolimab. The TCR sequence derives from an adult with an advanced solid tumor such as melanoma, head and neck, liver or kidney cancer.

CDR3 in DNA: TGTGCCAGCAGTTTTCAGGGGACCGGGGAGCTGTTTTTT. Amino acids: CASSFQGTGELFF. The chain has TRBV27 and TRBJ2-2, with D possibly TRBD1 on 6 matching bases. V gave up 3 bases and J gave up 5 bases, with 7 bases separating them. Germline CDR1 reads MNHEY; CDR2 reads SMNVEV (reference sequence). This CDR3 contains 13 residues.